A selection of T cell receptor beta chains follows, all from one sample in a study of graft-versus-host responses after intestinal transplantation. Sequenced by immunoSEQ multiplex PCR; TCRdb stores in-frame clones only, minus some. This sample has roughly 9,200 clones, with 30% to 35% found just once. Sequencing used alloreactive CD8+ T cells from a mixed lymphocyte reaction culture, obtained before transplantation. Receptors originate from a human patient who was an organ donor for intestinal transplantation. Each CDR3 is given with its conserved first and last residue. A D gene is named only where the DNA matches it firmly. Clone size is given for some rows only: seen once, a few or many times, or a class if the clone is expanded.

TGCGCCAGCAGCCAAGGGACAGCGTATAATTCACCCCTCCACTTT | CASSQGTAYNSPLHF | TRBV4-3 | NA | NA | TRBJ1-6
TGTGCCAGCAGTTTAAGGACAGGGGGCGTAAGGGACGAGCAGTACTTC | CASSLRTGGVRDEQYF | TRBV6-5 | TRBD1 | few | TRBJ2-7
TGTGCCAGCAGCGTCGACAGGCGATATGGCTACACCTTC | CASSVDRRYGYTF | TRBV9 | NA | few | TRBJ1-2
TGCGCCAGCAGCCGTAGCTGGGTAGGCTATGAGCAGTTCTTC | CASSRSWVGYEQFF | TRBV4-1 | NA | NA | TRBJ2-1
TGTGCCAGCTCACCACTGACAGGTGGTTATTCACCCCTCCACTTT | CASSPLTGGYSPLHF | TRBV18 | NA | NA | TRBJ1-6
TGTGCCAGCAGCTTAGGAGGGAATTCACCCCTCCACTTT | CASSLGGNSPLHF | TRBV7-3 | NA | NA | TRBJ1-6
TGTGCCAGTACAGTGGGGACAGGGGTGGCTGGGGCCAACGTCCTGACTTTC | CASTVGTGVAGANVLTF | TRBV19 | TRBD1 | NA | TRBJ2-6
TGCGCCAGCAGCCCTTATCCACGGGGTCCGTCCTACAATGAGCAGTTCTTC | CASSPYPRGPSYNEQFF | TRBV4-1 | NA | once | TRBJ2-1
TGTGCCAGCTCTGGGTTAGCCTTTAATGAAAAACTGTTTTTT | CASSGLAFNEKLFF | TRBV21-1 | NA | medium-sized | TRBJ1-4
TGTGCCAGCAGCTTGGACAGGGGGCCTGAAGCTTTCTTT | CASSLDRGPEAFF | TRBV5-4 | TRBD1 | few | TRBJ1-1
TGCGCCAGCAGCCCCTCCGGCTGGATGAGGGTCACAGATACGCAGTATTTT | CASSPSGWMRVTDTQYF | TRBV4-3 | NA | NA | TRBJ2-3